This T cell receptor beta chain comes out of a study of blood T cell repertoires in COVID-19. Donors of Cohort 3 who recovered were those that had two negative PCRs, clearance, or symptom resolution. Assay: immunoSEQ multiplex PCR; the TCRdb copy retains only in-frame clones and omits some. The profile shows approximately 400,000 clones, around 87% of them singletons. This CDR3 has 17 amino acids. V was clipped by 0 bases and J by 7 bases, with 22 bases between them. Germline CDR1 LGHDT, CDR2 YNNKEL (reference sequence). The J gene is TRBJ2-7, the V gene TRBV3-1 (or the pseudogene TRBV3-2), with unresolved D. Specimen: PBMCs or T cells enriched from blood (not recorded which). The receptor comes from a man aged 25 to 40 who had recovered from COVID-19. This chain's CDR3 is CASSQDRWRLDPGEQYF. The CDR3 bases are TGTGCCAGCAGCCAAGATCGATGGAGACTGGATCCCGGGGAGCAGTACTTC.